Following are 27 T cell receptor beta chains from one sample sequenced in a study of T-cell memory formation after mild COVID-19. MiXCR was run by TCRdb on the 5' RACE reads, yielding one entry per CDR3 protein. The data show some 68,000 distinct CDR3 sequences, approximately 16% seen once. The sample taken for sequencing was PBMCs or a T cell subset sorted from them (not recorded which). Receptors originate from an adult woman who had mild COVID-19 (a few samples of this study predate the infection). Cell type and time point are not known.

CDR3 region: CASSQSKGGNTIYF. The CDR3 nucleotides read TGCGCCAGCAGTCAATCGAAGGGTGGAAACACCATATATTTT. The chain recombines TRBV23-1 with TRBJ1-3; D is undetermined. TRBV23-1 falls under the ORF class, with uncertain function. V lost 0 bases and J lost 3, with 6 bases in between. The CDR3 extends over 14 amino acids.

V is TRBV4-1 and J is TRBJ2-1, with D unclear. The CDR3 sequence is 12 residues long. The V gene lost 5 bases and the J gene lost 8 bases, with 10 bases spanning the gap. Looked up from germline, CDR1 is MGHRA and CDR2 is YSYEKL. The CDR3 sequence is CASSDEGYEQFF. Here the CDR3 DNA reads TGCGCCAGCAGCGATGAAGGGTATGAGCAGTTCTTC.

J is TRBJ2-1 and V is TRBV18, with 7 bases fitting TRBD2. Germline assignment: CDR1 KGHSH and CDR2 LQKENI. After removal of 6 bases from V and 6 bases from J, the junction contained 8 bases not matched to a gene. This CDR3 spans 14 amino acids. CDR3 DNA sequence: TGTGCCAGCTCGCAGACCGGGACTACCAATGAGCAGTTCTTC. Translated: CASSQTGTTNEQFF.

The chain combines TRBV10-3 with TRBJ2-1; 7 nucleotides match TRBD1. The germline V gene encodes CDR1 ENHRY and CDR2 SYGVKD. The junction had 3 bases not matched to a gene; V was cut back by 3 bases and J by 13 bases. There are 11 residues in the CDR3. The CDR3 bases are TGTGCCATCAGTGAAGGGACAGCCCAGTTCTTC. It is translated as CAISEGTAQFF.

The gene calls are TRBV9 and TRBJ2-5; 9 nucleotides line up with TRBD2. This CDR3 contains 17 residues. Germline V gene data show CDR1 as SGDLS and CDR2 as YYNGEE. Trimming cost V 5 bases and J 4 bases; bases outside gene matches: 15. The CDR3, as DNA: TGTGCCAGCAGTGACTCACTAGCGGGCAGTCAGGGAGAGACCCAGTACTTC. Its protein is CASSDSLAGSQGETQYF. Variable domain in full (rest from reference TRBV9 and TRBJ2-5): DSGVTQTPKHLITATGQRVTLRCSPRSGDLSVYWYQQSLDQGLQFLIQYYNGEERAKGNILERFSAQQFPDLHSELNLSSLELGDSALYFCASSDSLAGSQGETQYFGPGTRLLVL.

The sample holds one count of this clonotype. The chain uses TRBV12-3 or TRBV12-4 and TRBJ2-5; D tentatively reads TRBD1 or TRBD2 (5 bases each). This CDR3 comprises 12 residues. Trimming shortened V by 6 bases and J by 4 bases, and 9 bases separated the two germline ends. CDR3 in DNA: TGTGCCAGCAGCCGGGGCGGAGAGACCCAGTACTTC. Translated: CASSRGGETQYF.

Only a few counts were recorded for this clonotype. This chain uses TRBV6-5 with TRBJ1-6; TRBD1 is a possible D gene (5 bases). Germline CDR1 MNHEY, CDR2 SVGAGI. The CDR3 contains 12 residues. V lost 6 bases to trimming and J lost 10 bases, with 10 bases between them. The CDR3 sequence: CASSSGFSPLHF. CDR3 nucleotide sequence: TGTGCCAGCAGCTCAGGGTTCTCACCCCTCCACTTT.

The chain is built from TRBV7-6 and TRBJ2-1; 10 nucleotides line up with TRBD2. Per germline, CDR1 SGHVS and CDR2 FNYEAQ. The trim removed 3 bases at V and 10 bases at J, leaving 6 bases unmatched. This CDR3 is built from 14 residues. CDR3 in amino acids: CASSFLAGAREQFF. CDR3 DNA sequence: TGTGCCAGCAGCTTCCTAGCGGGGGCGAGAGAGCAGTTCTTC.

This clonotype was picked up a small number of times. The chain links TRBV7-6 to TRBJ2-1; D remains unclear. The CDR3 is made up of 14 amino acids. Germline CDR1 reads SGHVS; CDR2 reads FNYEAQ. V lost 5 bases to trimming and J lost 0 bases, with 8 bases between them. CDR3 nucleotide sequence: TGTGCCAGCAGCCTCAAGTCCTCCTACAATGAGCAGTTCTTC. As protein: CASSLKSSYNEQFF.

The chain has TRBV5-6 and TRBJ2-5; D not certain. V dropped 5 bases and J dropped 4 bases, with 6 bases sitting between them. This CDR3 is built from 11 residues. From germline, CDR1 is SGHDT and CDR2 YYEEEE. The CDR3 nucleotides are TGTGCCAGCAGTTGGGGAGAGACCCAGTACTTC. Protein sequence: CASSWGETQYF. The full variable domain, in which reference TRBV5-6 and TRBJ2-5 provide the parts outside the CDR3, is DAGVTQSPTHLIKTRGQQVTLRCSPKSGHDTVSWYQQALGQGPQFIFQYYEEEERQRGNFPDRFSGHQFPNYSSELNVNALLLGDSALYLCASSWGETQYFGPGTRLLVL.

This rearrangement joins TRBV4-1 to TRBJ2-7, with D uncertain. The CDR3 is 14 residues long. The V and J ends lost 3 bases and 2 bases respectively, with 11 bases between them. The germline CDR1 and CDR2 sequences are MGHRA and YSYEKL. The CDR3 loop reads CASSQSLSAYEQYF. The CDR3 DNA is TGCGCCAGCAGCCAGAGCTTAAGTGCCTACGAGCAGTACTTC.

The gene calls are TRBV24-1 and TRBJ2-1; D may be TRBD2 (5 bases). The germline CDR1 and CDR2 sequences are KGHDR and SFDVKD. Trimming left V 5 bases short and J 9 bases short, with 7 bases between. This CDR3 has 11 residues. This CDR3 reads CATSGGLEQFF. CDR3 DNA: TGTGCCACCAGTGGCGGACTTGAGCAGTTCTTC.

In this sample, this clonotype turned up a few times. The chain is built from TRBV5-1 and TRBJ1-1; 7 nucleotides align to TRBD1. V dropped 2 bases and J dropped 0; count of bases not matched to a gene: 10. The CDR3 sequence is 17 residues long. Germline V gives CDR1 SGHRS, CDR2 YFSETQ. CDR3 sequence reads: CASSFFHQGQLNTEAFF. The CDR3 coding sequence is TGCGCCAGCAGCTTCTTTCACCAGGGACAGCTGAACACTGAAGCTTTCTTT.

About this clonotype itself: A much larger clone lies one base from this, so it may be a read error. CDR3 residues: CASSFGGETQHF. The CDR3 region has the DNA TGTGCCAGCAGTTTCGGGGGAGAGACCCAGCACTTC. The V call is TRBV12-3 or TRBV12-4, the J call TRBJ2-5; D is possibly TRBD2 (6 bases). The CDR3 has 12 amino acids.

This clonotype was seen a few times. The J gene is TRBJ2-3, the V gene TRBV12-3 or TRBV12-4; no clear D gene. Trimming took 1 base from V and 5 from J, leaving 10 bases between them. CDR3 length: 14 residues. CDR3 sequence reads: CASSLVRWGDTQYF. The CDR3 coding sequence is TGTGCCAGCAGTTTAGTTCGCTGGGGAGATACGCAGTATTTT.

This clonotype occurred once. V usage is TRBV19 and J usage is TRBJ2-1; D remains unclear. From germline, CDR1 is LNHDA and CDR2 SQIVND (reference sequence). Trimming took 1 base from V and 0 from J, leaving 7 bases between them. This CDR3 spans 15 amino acids. CDR3 in amino acids: CASSIVPSSYNEQFF. CDR3 coding DNA: TGTGCCAGTAGTATAGTTCCAAGCTCCTACAATGAGCAGTTCTTC.

This clonotype was seen more than once but under ten times. The rearrangement links TRBV25-1 to TRBJ2-7, with a tentative D call TRBD2 (6 bases). V was shortened by 4 bases and J by 2 bases, with 12 bases between the two germline ends. Germline assignment: CDR1 MGHDK and CDR2 SYGVNS. The CDR3 consists of 14 residues. CDR3 bases: TGTGCCAGCAGTGTCCCGGGACTGCCCTACGAGCAGTACTTC. Protein: CASSVPGLPYEQYF.

At least ten counts were recorded for this clonotype. The V and J genes are TRBV7-9 and TRBJ2-3, with TRBD2 matching over 7 bases. CDR3 length: 17 residues. V shed 0 bases, J shed 4 bases, and the junction held 10 bases outside the gene matches. Germline CDR1 reads SEHNR; CDR2 reads FQNEAQ (reference sequence). CDR3: CASSLAGGTSAADTQYF. Here the CDR3 DNA reads TGTGCCAGCAGCTTAGCGGGGGGGACCTCAGCGGCAGATACGCAGTATTTT.

The V call is TRBV5-1, the J call TRBJ1-2; D may be TRBD1 (6 bases). In germline, CDR1 is SGHRS, CDR2 YFSETQ. This CDR3 contains 15 residues. With 0 bases removed from V and 2 bases from J, the gap between germline ends came to 11 bases. In DNA, the CDR3 is TGCGCCAGCAGCTTGGAGGTCGGGGGCAACTATGGCTACACCTTC. It specifies CASSLEVGGNYGYTF.

The rearrangement links TRBV12-3 or TRBV12-4 to TRBJ2-1, with 15 bases aligning to TRBD2. This CDR3 is built from 17 residues. V was clipped by 5 bases and J by 6 bases; unmatched bases: 8. In DNA, the CDR3 is TGTGCCAGCAGTAAAACCTGGACTAGCGGGGGGGCCAATGAGCAGTTCTTC. It yields the protein CASSKTWTSGGANEQFF.

This clonotype has more than one count but fewer than ten. The rearrangement uses TRBV18 and TRBJ2-1; D is unclear. The CDR3 extends over 12 amino acids. V gave up 0 bases and J gave up 8 bases, with 5 bases separating them. Germline V CDR1 and CDR2: KGHSH, LQKENI. In DNA, the CDR3 is TGTGCCAGCTCACCACCGCTGGATGAGCAGTTCTTC. Translating gives CASSPPLDEQFF.

The chain recombines TRBV11-2 with TRBJ1-1, with D unresolved. This CDR3 spans 13 amino acids. V lost 6 bases to trimming and J lost 8 bases, with 16 bases between them. Germline loops: CDR1 SGHAT, CDR2 FQNNGV. This CDR3 is CASSYWGEQEAFF. Written as DNA, the CDR3 is TGTGCCAGCAGTTATTGGGGAGAGCAAGAAGCTTTCTTT.

The chain employs TRBV30 and TRBJ1-5; D is undetermined. Germline loops: CDR1 GTSNPN, CDR2 SVGIG (reference sequence). Between the trimmed V and J ends, which lost 0 bases and 10 bases, there was a span of 13 bases. This CDR3 has 13 residues. This CDR3 is CAWSVGRGEPQHF. The CDR3 DNA follows: TGTGCCTGGAGTGTGGGCCGAGGAGAACCCCAGCATTTT.

This clonotype was picked up a small number of times. The rearrangement joins TRBV21-1 to TRBJ2-2; the D segment call TRBD1 is taken from the table without a DNA check. TRBV21-1 is designated a pseudogene. CDR3 length: 15 amino acids. CDR3 sequence: CAICVAGKNTGELFF. The CDR3 coding sequence is TGTGCCATCTGCGTGGCAGGGAAGAACACCGGGGAGCTGTTTTTT.

This clonotype was picked up a small number of times. The chain joins TRBV15 to TRBJ2-2; 7 bases line up with TRBD1. V shed 2 bases and J 1 base; nucleotides not matched to a gene: 7. The CDR3 has 17 amino acids. Germline V gene sequence: CDR1 LNHNV, CDR2 YYDKDF (reference sequence). CDR3 nucleotides: TGTGCCACCAGCAGAACCAGGACAGGCGAGAACACCGGGGAGCTGTTTTTT. Protein sequence: CATSRTRTGENTGELFF.

This sequence joins TRBV7-9 and TRBJ2-7, with 7 bases matching TRBD1. V trimming: 4 bases; J trimming: 4 bases; junction bases outside the gene matches: 4. The CDR3 consists of 13 residues. The germline gives CDR1 SEHNR, CDR2 FQNEAQ (reference sequence). The CDR3 spells CASSSAGGYEQYF. Written as DNA, the CDR3 is TGTGCCAGCAGCTCCGCAGGGGGTTACGAGCAGTACTTC.

V gene TRBV12-3 or TRBV12-4 combines with J gene TRBJ2-3; a weak D match, TRBD2 (7 bases). The CDR3 is 18 amino acids. With 3 bases removed from V and 1 base from J, the gap between germline ends came to 20 bases. The CDR3 region is CASSFRAIRGARTDTQYF. For the CDR3, the DNA is TGTGCCAGCAGTTTTCGTGCGATACGGGGGGCCCGCACAGATACGCAGTATTTT.